This TCR beta chain emerged from a study of OX40 agonist ivuxolimab in advanced cancers. Study-wide context: Ivuxolimab was a fully human IgG2 agonistic monoclonal antibody targeting the costimulatory receptor OX40 (CD134). Intravenous ivuxolimab was administered to patients every 2 weeks at six dose levels: 0.01, 0.1, 0.3, 1.5, 3 and 10 mg/kg. Of the approximately 50 dose-escalation patients, hepatocellular carcinoma was present in around 20, melanoma in roughly 15, renal cell carcinoma in 9 and head and neck cancer in 9. A male proportion of around 80% and a mean age of around 60 years, ranging from about 23 to 79, were recorded for the dose-escalation cohort. Prior anti-PD-1, anti-PD-L1 or anti-CTLA-4 therapy was permitted, and checkpoint inhibitors had been received by more than 35% of dose-escalation patients. Partial responses occurred in three dose-escalation patients, of whom one had hepatocellular carcinoma and two had cutaneous melanoma. Peripheral TCRbeta sequencing aimed to test whether ivuxolimab altered TCR sequence diversity and caused clonal T-cell expansion. The paper describes the monotherapy dose-escalation part (N of about 57 patients) of the phase I trial of ivuxolimab. The research as a whole found: Partial responders in the 0.1-3.0 mg/kg groups had among the lowest normalized peripheral clonal expansion, especially among CD8+ T cells. Which antigens the clonally expanded peripheral T cells were specific for was not determined. At doses of 0.1 to 3.0 mg/kg, clonal expansion of both CD4+ and CD8+ blood T cells was observed from baseline to week 6. After ivuxolimab, expanded clones were on average more numerous among CD8+ T cells than among CD4+ T cells. Low levels of normalized T-cell clonal expansion were also seen in some patients who did not respond.

From the cysteine through the phenylalanine, the CDR3 covers 13 amino acids. The read is trimmed to its CDR3 DNA, 39 bases read in frame from base 1. CDR1 and CDR2, per the germline V gene, are KGHSH and LQKENI. V drops 3 bases and J drops 3 bases, leaving 5 bases in between. Genomic DNA was extracted from sorted cells for sequencing of the TCRbeta CDR3 region. The immunoSEQ Assay was used to sequence the TCRbeta CDR3 regions. Entries here come from immuneACCESS through TCRdb and include only in-frame sequences with V and J called. Some clones fail to appear in such tables; in the studies checked, an unresolved V gene covers under half of the shortfall, and the cause of the remainder is unknown. This sample gives about 70,000 clones in total; about nine tenths of them show up just once. Jointly, the top ten make up 8% to 10% of the sample. Patients with a history of autoimmune disease or receiving systemic immunosuppression were excluded from the trial. Peripheral blood for TCR sequencing was collected from all dose cohorts at baseline, on cycle 4 day 1, and on cycle 7 day 1. The samples were taken from a phase I, first-in-human, multicenter, open-label dose-escalation trial of ivuxolimab. Adults with locally advanced or metastatic head and neck squamous cell, hepatocellular, melanoma or renal cell carcinoma were enrolled in the trial. Before TCR sequencing, CD4+ T cells and CD8+ T cells from peripheral blood were sorted into separate populations.

For this clone: No antigen is known for it. Per-base qualities were not stored, and no clone one base away is much larger.

This chain joins TRBV18 to TRBJ1-4; TRBD1 is a weak D gene call, 5 bases matching. This clonotype originated in an adult with an advanced solid tumor such as melanoma, head and neck, liver or kidney cancer. Sequenced here: CD4+ or CD8+ T cells sorted from blood, sampled in a trial of the OX40 agonist ivuxolimab. The CDR3 protein: CASSPGANEKLFF. The DNA sequence reads TGTGCCAGCTCACCGGGGGCTAATGAAAAACTGTTTTTT.